These 29 T cell receptor beta chains came from one sample sequenced in a study of neoadjuvant anti-PD-1 for oral cavity cancer. Libraries were prepared by immunoSEQ multiplex PCR; TCRdb keeps only in-frame clonotypes and omits some of them. This table has about 14,000 clones, 71% appearing once. Here the sequenced sample was PBMCs, taken before nivolumab (anti-PD-1) treatment. The receptors originated from a person aged 35-79 years with oral cavity squamous cell carcinoma.

The V gene is TRBV11-3, the J gene TRBJ2-2, with D uncertain. Germline values: CDR1 SGHNT, CDR2 YENEEA. Trimming shortened V by 4 bases and J by 1 base, and 13 bases separated the two germline ends. This CDR3 region has 16 residues. In nucleotides, the CDR3 is TGTGCCAGCAGCTCAGGCGTCCCTGTGAACACCGGGGAGCTGTTTTTT. Translation: CASSSGVPVNTGELFF.

The V call is TRBV7-9, the J call TRBJ1-1; D remains ambiguous. The CDR3 sequence is 13 residues long. The V gene's germline CDR1 is SEHNR and CDR2 FQNEAQ (reference sequence). V was pared by 1 base and J by 3 bases, with 6 bases between. CDR3 coding DNA: TGTGCCAGCAGCTTAGAGCAGGACACTGAAGCTTTCTTT. Residues: CASSLEQDTEAFF. Full variable domain (outside the CDR3, taken from reference TRBV7-9 and TRBJ1-1): DTGVSQNPRHKITKRGQNVTFRCDPISEHNRLYWYRQTLGQGPEFLTYFQNEAQLEKSRLLSDRFSAERPKGSFSTLEIQRTEQGDSAMYLCASSLEQDTEAFFGQGTRLTVV.

V is TRBV9 and J is TRBJ1-2; D unclear. CDR1 SGDLS and CDR2 YYNGEE come from the germline V gene. The CDR3 has 15 residues. Trimming shortened V by 0 bases and J by 4 bases, and 13 bases separated the two germline ends. Here the CDR3 reads CASSVDYGRAYGYTF. The CDR3 coding sequence is TGTGCCAGCAGCGTAGACTACGGGCGGGCCTATGGCTACACCTTC.

The CDR3 nucleotides read TGTGCCAGCAGTGAAGGTCCGAACACTGAAGCTTTCTTT. It is translated as CASSEGPNTEAFF. The rearrangement links TRBV6-1 to TRBJ1-1; no clear D. V lost 1 base and J lost 1, with 4 bases in between. The CDR3 is 13 residues long. Germline-derived CDR1 and CDR2 are MNHNS and SASEGT.

This chain connects TRBV15 to TRBJ2-2; D is uncertain. V gave up 1 base and J gave up 0 bases, with 6 bases separating them. CDR1 is LNHNV and CDR2 is YYDKDF in the germline V gene (reference sequence). The CDR3 has 15 amino acids. The CDR3 coding sequence is TGTGCCACCAGCAGAGGGGCGACGAACACCGGGGAGCTGTTTTTT. It translates to CATSRGATNTGELFF.

This chain joins TRBV13 and TRBJ2-7, with D unresolved. CDR3 length equals 14 residues. Trimming pared 0 bases from V and 7 bases from J, leaving 13 bases between. Germline CDR1 reads PRHDT; CDR2 reads FYEKMQ (reference sequence). The CDR3 loop is CASSLGRPVPEQYF. For the CDR3, the DNA is TGTGCCAGCAGCTTAGGACGGCCGGTCCCTGAGCAGTACTTC.

This clone was recorded a few times. The rearrangement links TRBV6-5 to TRBJ2-1; D remains ambiguous. The length of the CDR3 is 13 residues. CDR1 and CDR2 from the germline V gene are MNHEY and SVGAGI. Between the trimmed V and J ends, which lost 6 bases and 4 bases, there was a span of 10 bases. CDR3 region: CASRRTLYNEQFF. CDR3 sequence (DNA): TGTGCCAGCAGGCGCACCTTGTACAATGAGCAGTTCTTC.

The chain has TRBV29-1 and TRBJ2-1; possibly TRBD1 for D (6 bases). Per the germline V gene, CDR1 is SQVTM and CDR2 is ANQGSEA. The CDR3 is made up of 14 amino acids. V gave up 1 base and J gave up 3 bases, with 10 bases separating them. This chain's CDR3 is CSVEGTDFYNEQFF. CDR3 DNA: TGCAGCGTTGAAGGGACAGACTTCTACAATGAGCAGTTCTTC.

CDR3 protein: CASSYSVNNQPQHF. The CDR3 DNA sequence: TGTGCCAGCAGTTACTCAGTAAATAATCAGCCCCAGCATTTT. The V call is TRBV6-6, the J call TRBJ1-5; D gene ambiguous. Trimming shortened V by 0 bases and J by 4 bases, and 7 bases separated the two germline ends. Germline V CDR1 and CDR2: MNHNY, SVGAGI (reference sequence). CDR3 length: 14 residues.

The chain joins TRBV4-1 to TRBJ2-7; a weak D match, TRBD2 (6 bases). The germline V gene encodes CDR1 MGHRA and CDR2 YSYEKL. The V end lost 1 base, the J end lost 3 bases, and 13 bases lay between the germline ends. The CDR3 sequence is 15 residues long. The CDR3 region is CASSQGPGDNYEQYF. As DNA, the CDR3 is TGCGCCAGCAGCCAAGGGCCGGGAGACAACTACGAGCAGTACTTC.

The chain uses TRBV7-9 and TRBJ1-6; no clear D gene. This CDR3 contains 19 residues. The V gene's germline CDR1 is SEHNR and CDR2 FQNEAQ (reference sequence). The ends were cut back, 4 bases at V and 3 bases at J, with 22 bases in the middle. The CDR3: CASSSFTLRRTDYNSPLHF. The DNA of the CDR3 is TGTGCCAGCAGCTCCTTTACCCTCCGTCGGACGGACTATAATTCACCCCTCCACTTT.

J is TRBJ1-4 and V is TRBV5-1; D might be TRBD1 (6 bases). Germline V gene lookup returns CDR1 SGHRS and CDR2 YFSETQ. There are 17 residues in the CDR3. V lost 0 bases and J lost 3, with 15 bases in between. The CDR3 protein is CASSLAGEKGPNEKLFF. In DNA, the CDR3 is TGCGCCAGCAGCTTGGCAGGGGAAAAAGGGCCTAATGAAAAACTGTTTTTT.

This clone was picked up one time. The chain is built from TRBV19 and TRBJ1-4; D gene unclear. The CDR3 covers 13 residues. Trimming cost V 6 bases and J 8 bases, with 13 bases left between them. Germline V CDR1 and CDR2: LNHDA, SQIVND (reference sequence). The CDR3 here is CASSQWGEEKLFF. The CDR3 DNA is TGTGCCAGTAGCCAATGGGGTGAAGAAAAACTGTTTTTT.

The chain employs TRBV14 and TRBJ2-2, with 7 positions matching TRBD2. With 1 base clipped from V and 6 bases from J, the junction kept 8 bases outside the gene matches. The CDR3 is 16 amino acids. The germline V gene encodes CDR1 SGHDN and CDR2 FVKESK. The CDR3 loop reads CASSQVGAGLSGELFF. CDR3 DNA: TGTGCCAGCAGCCAAGTGGGAGCGGGGTTGTCCGGGGAGCTGTTTTTT.

V gene TRBV7-9 combines with J gene TRBJ1-1; TRBD1 aligns across 9 bases. Germline CDR1 reads SEHNR; CDR2 reads FQNEAQ (reference sequence). The CDR3 loop spans 16 amino acids. V shed 3 bases, J shed 1 base, and the junction held 6 bases outside the gene matches. The CDR3 is CASSLGQGSANTEAFF. CDR3 coding DNA: TGTGCCAGCAGCTTGGGACAGGGCTCCGCGAACACTGAAGCTTTCTTT. The variable domain in full, completed from reference TRBV7-9 and TRBJ1-1, reads DTGVSQNPRHKITKRGQNVTFRCDPISEHNRLYWYRQTLGQGPEFLTYFQNEAQLEKSRLLSDRFSAERPKGSFSTLEIQRTEQGDSAMYLCASSLGQGSANTEAFFGQGTRLTVV.

The chain employs TRBV7-3 and TRBJ2-3, with no clear D. Per the germline V gene, CDR1 is SGHTA and CDR2 is FQGTGA. The CDR3 totals 13 residues. V was pared by 4 bases and J by 2 bases, with 7 bases between. The CDR3 region has the DNA TGTGCCAGCAGCTCGATCACCACAGATACGCAGTATTTT. Amino acid sequence: CASSSITTDTQYF.

This clone came up a few times. J is TRBJ2-2 and V is TRBV7-2, with TRBD2 identical over 8 bases. After removal of 3 bases from V and 4 bases from J, the junction contained 4 bases not matched to a gene. Germline values: CDR1 SGHTA, CDR2 FQGNSA. The CDR3 is 15 residues long. The CDR3 region has the DNA TGTGCCAGCAGCTTGGTAGCGGGACTCACCGGGGAGCTGTTTTTT. This translates into CASSLVAGLTGELFF.

A remark on this clone: One end of the junction varies from germline; a read error may be responsible. The chain couples TRBV4-1 to TRBJ1-2, with 7 bases identical to TRBD1. The CDR3 extends over 16 amino acids. Germline V gives CDR1 MGHRA, CDR2 YSYEKL. The CDR3 reads CASSQESLRDRDGYTF. CDR3 in DNA: TGCGCCAGCAGTCAAGAATCCCTCCGGGACAGAGATGGCTACACCTTC.

The chain has TRBV11-2 and TRBJ2-5, with 7 bases matching TRBD2. This CDR3 spans 14 amino acids. Germline-derived CDR1 and CDR2 are SGHAT and FQNNGV. Trimming at V came to 1 base and at J to 2 bases, leaving 1 base not matched to a gene. CDR3 protein: CASSLGAGQETQYF. CDR3 bases: TGTGCCAGCAGCTTAGGAGCGGGGCAAGAGACCCAGTACTTC.

The V and J genes are TRBV2 and TRBJ2-7, with D possibly TRBD1 on 5 matching bases. V was shortened by 6 bases and J by 8 bases, with 14 bases between the two germline ends. Looked up from germline, CDR1 is SNHLY and CDR2 is FYNNEI. The CDR3 spans 12 residues. The CDR3 region is CASSGRAAKQYF. The CDR3, as DNA: TGTGCCAGCAGCGGCAGGGCTGCTAAGCAGTACTTC.

This clone was seen a few times. The gene calls are TRBV2 and TRBJ2-1, with unresolved D. The CDR3 loop spans 11 amino acids. Germline CDR1 is SNHLY and CDR2 is FYNNEI. Trimming took off 6 bases at V and 8 bases at J, with 8 bases between the two ends. The CDR3 DNA sequence: TGTGCCAGCAGCGACCAGTATGAGCAGTTCTTC. Protein sequence: CASSDQYEQFF.

This clone was picked up one time. The chain is built from TRBV6-6 and TRBJ1-1; the D gene is possibly TRBD1 (6 bases). Trimming removed 6 bases from V and 6 bases from J, with 20 bases in between. The CDR3 covers 15 residues. CDR1 MNHNY and CDR2 SVGAGI come from the germline V gene (reference sequence). The CDR3 region is CASSQVRGAHSEAFF. CDR3 nucleotides: TGTGCCAGCAGCCAGGTCCGGGGGGCGCATTCTGAAGCTTTCTTT.

The chain carries TRBV6-6 and TRBJ2-7; 7 nucleotides align to TRBD1. The germline V gene encodes CDR1 MNHNY and CDR2 SVGAGI (reference sequence). The CDR3 covers 16 residues. V trimming: 0 bases; J trimming: 2 bases; junction bases outside the gene matches: 7. This CDR3 reads CASSYSRTGNPYEQYF. The CDR3 DNA follows: TGTGCCAGCAGTTACTCGAGGACAGGTAACCCCTACGAGCAGTACTTC.

This chain joins TRBV5-8 and TRBJ1-5; possibly TRBD1 for D (6 bases). Germline V CDR1 and CDR2: SGHTS, YDEGEE. This CDR3 contains 16 residues. The germline V and J ends were trimmed by 6 bases and 0 bases, with 16 bases remaining between them. CDR3 in DNA: TGTGCCAGCAACCTGAGGACAGACCATAGCAATCAGCCCCAGCATTTT. Translated: CASNLRTDHSNQPQHF.

The chain combines TRBV6-5 with TRBJ2-2; the D is unclear. This CDR3 region has 14 residues. Trimming cost V 6 bases and J 4 bases, with 12 bases left between them. CDR1 and CDR2 from the germline V gene are MNHEY and SVGAGI. CDR3 in DNA: TGTGCCAGCAGGATAACTATGGCCACCGGGGAGCTGTTTTTT. Residues: CASRITMATGELFF.

The gene calls are TRBV5-4 and TRBJ2-7; TRBD2 matches at 8 bases. This CDR3 comprises 14 residues. Losses at the gene ends were 3 bases for V and 7 bases for J; bases not matched to a gene: 9. The germline V gene has CDR1 SGHNT and CDR2 YYREEE (reference sequence). The CDR3 coding sequence is TGTGCCAGCAGCTCTCAAGCGGGGGTGGGGGAGCAGTACTTC. It specifies CASSSQAGVGEQYF.

The J gene is TRBJ2-3, the V gene TRBV4-1, with D possibly TRBD2 on 5 matching bases. The CDR3 loop spans 16 amino acids. Per the germline V gene, CDR1 is MGHRA and CDR2 is YSYEKL. V gave up 2 bases and J gave up 0 bases, with 12 bases separating them. The CDR3 here is CASSQMGSGSTDTQYF. As DNA, the CDR3 is TGCGCCAGCAGCCAAATGGGAAGCGGAAGCACAGATACGCAGTATTTT.

This clone is deemed medium-sized. The chain carries TRBV2 and TRBJ1-2, with D perhaps TRBD1 (6 bases). The CDR3 length is 14 residues. From germline, CDR1 is SNHLY and CDR2 FYNNEI. The V and J ends lost 7 bases and 2 bases respectively, with 14 bases between them. CDR3 DNA sequence: TGTGCCAGCACCGAAGGGGGGGCAAACTATGGCTACACCTTC. As protein: CASTEGGANYGYTF.

The rearrangement joins TRBV7-3 to TRBJ1-2; D is uncertain. The CDR3 runs to 16 residues. With 2 bases removed from V and 1 base from J, the gap between germline ends came to 14 bases. Germline lookup yields CDR1 SGHTA and CDR2 FQGTGA. CDR3 protein: CASSLSPPGNNYGYTF. CDR3 DNA sequence: TGTGCCAGCAGCTTATCTCCGCCAGGAAATAACTATGGCTACACCTTC. The variable domain in full, with the rest retrieved from reference TRBV7-3 and TRBJ1-2, is GAGVSQTPSNKVTEKGKYVELRCDPISGHTALYWYRQSLGQGPEFLIYFQGTGAADDSGLPNDRFFAVRPEGSVSTLKIQRTERGDSAVYLCASSLSPPGNNYGYTFGSGTRLTVV.